This passage covers 22 T cell receptor beta chains from one sample sequenced in a study of blood T cell repertoires in COVID-19. TCRdb's table, derived via immunoSEQ multiplex PCR, lists solely in-frame clones and lacks some. The sample has about 88,000 clones; around 91% are singletons. Sequencing was done on a sample of peripheral blood. The receptor set was obtained from a man in his late teens or twenties with COVID-19, enrolled during active disease.

The rearrangement joins TRBV6-2 or TRBV6-3 to TRBJ2-2; D may be TRBD1 (5 bases). The CDR3 contains 15 residues. Trimming cost V 3 bases and J 4 bases, with 12 bases left between them. The germline V gene has CDR1 MNHEY and CDR2 SVGEGT. In DNA form, the CDR3 reads TGTGCCAGCAGTTATCTGACAGATATCACCGGGGAGCTGTTTTTT. This gives the protein CASSYLTDITGELFF.

The chain has TRBV21-1 and TRBJ1-1. TRBV21-1 counts as a pseudogene. The CDR3 runs to 15 residues. The CDR3 DNA reads TGTGCCAGCACTAAAGGGCGCGACGCGGGAACTGAAGCTTTCTTT. It is translated as CASTKGRDAGTEAFF.

A single count supports this clone. The chain employs TRBV20-1 and TRBJ2-7, with 8 bases that match TRBD1. The length of the CDR3 is 15 residues. The trim removed 3 bases at V and 0 bases at J, leaving 7 bases unmatched. CDR1 and CDR2 from the germline V gene are DFQATT and SNEGSKA (reference sequence). The CDR3: CSASLPQGGSYEQYF. In DNA form, the CDR3 reads TGCAGTGCTAGTCTTCCACAGGGGGGCTCCTACGAGCAGTACTTC.

This rearrangement joins TRBV10-3 to TRBJ2-1; no clear D. The CDR3 totals 12 residues. Trimming cost V 8 bases and J 0 bases, with 5 bases left between them. CDR1 is ENHRY and CDR2 is SYGVKD in the germline V gene. Written as DNA, the CDR3 is TGTGCCATCGAGGACTCCTACAATGAGCAGTTCTTC. The encoded protein is CAIEDSYNEQFF.

With respect to this clone: An end of the junction differs from the germline gene, which may be a read error. The gene calls are TRBV7-9 and TRBJ1-4, with no clear D. CDR1 is SEHNR and CDR2 is FQNEAQ in the germline V gene (reference sequence). This CDR3 is 13 amino acids long. The CDR3 loop reads CASSLWGEEKLLF. DNA of the CDR3: TGTGCCAGCAGCTTGTGGGGAGAGGAAAAACTGCTTTTT.

CDR3 in amino acids: CASSLTSGRTDTQYF. CDR3 DNA: TGCGCCAGCAGCTTGACTAGCGGACGCACAGATACGCAGTATTTT. The V call is TRBV5-1, the J call TRBJ2-3, with 8 positions matching TRBD2. The V gene's germline CDR1 is SGHRS and CDR2 YFSETQ. J gave up 1 base and V 1 base, and 2 bases lay outside the gene matches. The CDR3 has 15 amino acids.

The gene calls are TRBV6-2 or TRBV6-3 and TRBJ2-7, with 9 bases identical to TRBD2. This CDR3 is built from 16 residues. Trimming cost V 4 bases and J 0 bases; bases outside gene matches: 7. Germline V gene data show CDR1 as MNHEY and CDR2 as SVGEGT. The CDR3 DNA sequence: TGTGCCAGCAGTTCCCTAGCGGGAAGGAGCTCCTACGAGCAGTACTTC. Amino acid sequence: CASSSLAGRSSYEQYF.

The chain couples TRBV9 to TRBJ2-5, with TRBD1 identical over 7 bases. Germline V gives CDR1 SGDLS, CDR2 YYNGEE. The trim removed 3 bases at V and 4 bases at J, leaving 12 bases unmatched. This CDR3 region has 16 residues. CDR3 amino acids: CASSGGTATGAETQYF. CDR3 bases: TGTGCCAGCAGCGGGGGGACAGCTACCGGGGCAGAGACCCAGTACTTC.

CDR3 nucleotides: TGTGCCAGCGGCCGGGGGACCTATGGCTACACCTTC. Its translation is CASGRGTYGYTF. V gene TRBV6-5 combines with J gene TRBJ1-2; a possible D gene is TRBD1 (5 bases). The CDR3 has 12 amino acids. Germline V gene lookup returns CDR1 MNHEY and CDR2 SVGAGI. V lost 8 bases and J lost 4, with 11 bases in between.

The CDR3 reads CASSSRDYPREQYF. CDR3 nucleotides: TGCGCCAGCAGCTCAAGGGACTACCCGCGGGAGCAGTACTTC. The chain uses TRBV5-1 and TRBJ2-7; 7 bases fit TRBD2. Trimming took 3 bases from V and 7 from J; bases not matched to a gene: 10. The CDR3 covers 14 residues. CDR1 SGHRS and CDR2 YFSETQ come from the germline V gene.

This clone has just a few counts. This chain connects TRBV6-2 or TRBV6-3 to TRBJ2-3, with 7 bases aligning to TRBD2. The CDR3 is 14 amino acids. V trimming: 2 bases; J trimming: 5 bases; junction bases outside the gene matches: 4. CDR1 MNHEY and CDR2 SVGEGT come from the germline V gene. The DNA for the CDR3 is TGTGCCAGCAGTTACGATAGCGGGCTAGATACGCAGTATTTT. The encoded protein is CASSYDSGLDTQYF.

The J gene is TRBJ2-7, the V gene TRBV3-1 (or the pseudogene TRBV3-2); 13 bases are shared with TRBD2. The germline V gene encodes CDR1 LGHDT and CDR2 YNNKEL (reference sequence). The CDR3 runs to 13 residues. J lost 12 bases, V lost 4 bases, and 6 bases had no gene match. CDR3: CASSLRTSGSTYF. Here the CDR3 DNA reads TGTGCCAGCAGCCTACGGACTAGCGGGAGCACGTACTTC.

This sequence joins TRBV25-1 and TRBJ2-7; D is unclear. The CDR3 extends over 14 amino acids. CDR1 is MGHDK and CDR2 is SYGVNS in the germline V gene. Trimming stripped 3 bases from V and 6 bases from J, with 15 bases between. DNA of the CDR3: TGTGCCAGCAGTGACCCATATACCGCTAGCGAGCAGTACTTC. It yields the protein CASSDPYTASEQYF.

The chain is built from TRBV29-1 and TRBJ2-7; 9 positions match TRBD1. V shed 6 bases and J 2 bases; nucleotides not matched to a gene: 5. Germline CDR1 SQVTM, CDR2 ANQGSEA. The CDR3 length is 13 residues. The CDR3 reads CSVPGQGAYEQYF. Written as DNA, the CDR3 is TGCAGCGTGCCGGGACAGGGAGCCTACGAGCAGTACTTC.

The gene calls are TRBV5-1 and TRBJ2-1; D may be TRBD1 (6 bases). This CDR3 is built from 17 residues. Trimming cost V 0 bases and J 5 bases, with 18 bases left between them. Looked up from germline, CDR1 is SGHRS and CDR2 is YFSETQ. The CDR3 DNA follows: TGCGCCAGCAGCTTGGCCCACAGGGAAGGTACACACAATGAGCAGTTCTTC. Amino acid sequence: CASSLAHREGTHNEQFF.

The genes are TRBV9 and TRBJ1-2, with D hard to call. The CDR3 is 13 residues long. CDR1 SGDLS and CDR2 YYNGEE come from the germline V gene. V lost 3 bases to trimming and J lost 0 bases, with 6 bases between them. The CDR3 coding sequence is TGTGCCAGCAGCGCCCGGGCTAACTATGGCTACACCTTC. Translating it yields CASSARANYGYTF. The variable domain in full, completed from reference TRBV9 and TRBJ1-2, reads DSGVTQTPKHLITATGQRVTLRCSPRSGDLSVYWYQQSLDQGLQFLIQYYNGEERAKGNILERFSAQQFPDLHSELNLSSLELGDSALYFCASSARANYGYTFGSGTRLTVV.

The chain employs TRBV30 and TRBJ1-1; D is unresolved. CDR3 length equals 12 residues. Germline CDR1 reads GTSNPN; CDR2 reads SVGIG (reference sequence). Trimming removed 4 bases at V and 14 bases at J, with 20 bases between. The CDR3 DNA reads as TGTGCCTGGACCTCAACACTGGGCCCCACGTTCTTT. Amino acid sequence: CAWTSTLGPTFF.

This clone was detected only once. The V gene is TRBV9, the J gene TRBJ2-3, with unresolved D. The CDR3 totals 12 residues. Germline loops: CDR1 SGDLS, CDR2 YYNGEE. V was clipped by 3 bases and J by 2 bases, with 4 bases between them. CDR3 residues: CASSANTDTQYF. Here the CDR3 DNA reads TGTGCCAGCAGCGCCAACACAGATACGCAGTATTTT.

V gene TRBV27 combines with J gene TRBJ2-7, with a tentative D call TRBD1 (5 bases). Germline loops: CDR1 MNHEY, CDR2 SMNVEV (reference sequence). The germline V and J ends were trimmed by 5 bases and 0 bases, with 17 bases remaining between them. The CDR3 covers 16 residues. CDR3 bases: TGTGCCAGCAGTCCCTACCCTAGACAGAGCTCCTACGAGCAGTACTTC. Translating it yields CASSPYPRQSSYEQYF.

This clone was observed a few times. The chain recombines TRBV6-2 or TRBV6-3 with TRBJ2-7; 8 bases line up with TRBD2. The V gene's germline CDR1 is MNHEY and CDR2 SVGEGT. V lost 0 bases and J lost 2; bases outside the gene matches: 0. CDR3 size: 14 residues. DNA for the CDR3: TGTGCCAGCAGTTACTCGACTAGCGCCTACGAGCAGTACTTC. Protein product: CASSYSTSAYEQYF.

The chain uses TRBV28 and TRBJ2-7; D is perhaps TRBD2 (5 bases). The V gene's germline CDR1 is MDHEN and CDR2 SYDVKM. The CDR3 is 13 amino acids. Deletions cut 2 bases from V and 7 bases from J, with 12 bases between. CDR3 in DNA: TGTGCCAGCAGTTTACAGAGGGTAGTAGAGCAGTACTTC. It specifies CASSLQRVVEQYF.

V and J are TRBV4-3 and TRBJ1-1; TRBD1 agrees at 9 bases. The CDR3 runs to 15 residues. Unmatched junction bases numbered 1, after V lost 0 bases and J lost 2 bases. Per germline, CDR1 LGHNA and CDR2 YSLEER. The CDR3 DNA is TGCGCCAGCAGCCAAGACACAGGGGGCAACACTGAAGCTTTCTTT. Amino acid sequence: CASSQDTGGNTEAFF.